This TCR beta chain was recovered during a study of blood T cell repertoires in COVID-19. Study-wide background: Samples representing acute and convalescent COVID-19 were sourced from the United States, Italy and Spain. T cells, B-cell-depleted T cells, or PBMCs supplied cDNA or gDNA.

As handled by the study authors: How many nucleated cells were present was estimated from reference gene primer amplification. The table came from immunoSEQ multiplex PCR; TCRdb's copy has only in-frame clones and leaves some out. V and J calls and clone size follow that table, whereas D and trimming were derived from the DNA. The sample has some 150,000 clones, about four fifths seen once. CDR3 length: 15 residues. Germline V gene lookup returns CDR1 LGHNA and CDR2 YSLEER. The V and J ends lost 4 bases and 0 bases respectively, with 10 bases between them. This chain connects TRBV4-3 to TRBJ2-1; D uncertain. The sequence came from a man aged 55 to 70 with acute or convalescent COVID-19. What was sequenced was peripheral blood. The CDR3: CASSPGWSSYNEQFF. CDR3 sequence (DNA): TGCGCCAGCAGCCCCGGGTGGAGCTCCTACAATGAGCAGTTCTTC.